The 7 T cell receptor beta chains listed next were all sequenced from one sample in a study of shared clonotypes between healthy human individuals. Produced via immunoSEQ multiplex PCR; TCRdb's table is partial and in-frame only. The table lists approximately 1.5 million clones, about 98.5% of them singletons, with roughly 0.36% in the top ten. The sequenced sample was naive CD4+ T cells sorted from blood. This sample's subset: CD45RA+ positively selected. All receptors derive from a man aged 25 to 40 in good health.

This rearrangement joins TRBV7-2 to TRBJ2-3, with a tentative D call TRBD1 (5 bases). V was trimmed by 1 base and J by 4 bases, leaving 12 bases between them. CDR1 is SGHTA and CDR2 is FQGNSA in the germline V gene. The CDR3 has 15 residues. The CDR3 is CASSLGDSKADTQYF. The CDR3 nucleotides read TGTGCCAGCAGCTTAGGAGACAGTAAGGCAGATACGCAGTATTTT.

This clone was seen just once. The rearrangement joins TRBV5-1 to TRBJ1-1; the D gene is possibly TRBD1 (5 bases). The CDR3 totals 14 residues. Germline V gives CDR1 SGHRS, CDR2 YFSETQ. The V end lost 3 bases, the J end lost 5 bases, and 14 bases lay between the germline ends. The CDR3 sequence: CASSWGAGRTEAFF. CDR3 in DNA: TGCGCCAGCAGCTGGGGCGCGGGAAGAACTGAAGCTTTCTTT.

The chain combines TRBV9 with TRBJ1-3; the D is unclear. The CDR3 covers 15 residues. Deletions cut 4 bases from V and 4 bases from J, with 15 bases between. Germline values: CDR1 SGDLS, CDR2 YYNGEE. For the CDR3, the DNA is TGTGCCAGCAGCCCCCGTGCTACTTTAGGAAACACCATATATTTT. It yields the protein CASSPRATLGNTIYF.

The chain combines TRBV11-2 with TRBJ2-7; 13 nucleotides agree with TRBD2. The V gene end was trimmed by 6 bases and the J gene end by 2 bases; junction bases not matched to a gene: 4. The CDR3 loop spans 15 amino acids. Germline values: CDR1 SGHAT, CDR2 FQNNGV. CDR3 sequence reads: CASSRGLAGAYEQYF. The CDR3 DNA is TGTGCCAGCAGTCGCGGACTAGCGGGAGCCTACGAGCAGTACTTC. Full variable domain (missing parts from reference TRBV11-2 and TRBJ2-7): EAGVAQSPRYKIIEKRQSVAFWCNPISGHATLYWYQQILGQGPKLLIQFQNNGVVDDSQLPKDRFSAERLKGVDSTLKIQPAKLEDSAVYLCASSRGLAGAYEQYFGPGTRLTVT.

This chain joins TRBV2 and TRBJ2-3; D possibly corresponds to TRBD2 (6 bases). The CDR3 has 14 residues. Germline V gene data show CDR1 as SNHLY and CDR2 as FYNNEI. V was clipped by 3 bases and J by 2 bases, with 9 bases between them. The CDR3 bases are TGTGCCAGCAGTGAGCTAGCGCCCACAGATACGCAGTATTTT. Translation: CASSELAPTDTQYF.

The chain has TRBV5-1 and TRBJ1-2, with D uncertain. This CDR3 is built from 14 residues. Trimming took 2 bases from V and 6 from J, leaving 14 bases between them. Germline loops: CDR1 SGHRS, CDR2 YFSETQ. The CDR3 DNA reads TGCGCCAGCAGCTTCCTGCGGCAGGAAAATGGCTACACCTTC. Its protein is CASSFLRQENGYTF.

Details on this clone: This sample includes further DNA sequences coding for the same CDR3. This rearrangement joins TRBV9 to TRBJ2-7, with TRBD2 matching over 7 bases. V gave up 2 bases and J gave up 3 bases; unmatched junction bases: 5. Germline V gene sequence: CDR1 SGDLS, CDR2 YYNGEE. There are 14 residues in the CDR3. The CDR3 DNA sequence: TGTGCCAGCAGCGTCCTAGCGGCGAGCTACGAGCAGTACTTC. This sequence encodes CASSVLAASYEQYF.